A single sample gave rise to the 17 T cell receptor beta chains below, sequenced in a study of blood T cell repertoires in COVID-19. The method was immunoSEQ multiplex PCR; TCRdb's version includes in-frame clones alone and lacks a portion of them. This table holds about 60,000 clones, approximately 80% found once. The source material was peripheral blood. These receptors were obtained from a human donor in a cohort sampled during active COVID-19.

CDR3 loop: CATSVQFGELFF. In nucleotides, the CDR3 is TGTGCCACCAGTGTCCAATTCGGGGAGCTGTTTTTT. The V call is TRBV24-1, the J call TRBJ2-2; D gene uncertain. The CDR3 has 12 residues. V was clipped by 5 bases and J by 7 bases, with 7 bases between them. Looked up from germline, CDR1 is KGHDR and CDR2 is SFDVKD.

The chain employs TRBV4-3 and TRBJ2-7, with a weak D call TRBD1 (6 bases). This CDR3 region has 13 residues. In germline, CDR1 is LGHNA, CDR2 YSLEER. Trimming took off 0 bases at V and 11 bases at J, with 14 bases between the two ends. The CDR3 bases are TGCGCCAGCAGCCAAGAGGGCAGGGGAAGAAAGTACTTC. Translating gives CASSQEGRGRKYF.

The rearrangement uses TRBV5-1 and TRBJ2-3; D gene ambiguous. The CDR3 is 15 amino acids. Trimming pared 0 bases from V and 3 bases from J, leaving 11 bases between. Germline V CDR1 and CDR2: SGHRS, YFSETQ. CDR3 residues: CASSLGQFSTDTQYF. CDR3 bases: TGCGCCAGCAGCTTGGGGCAGTTCTCAACAGATACGCAGTATTTT.

The V call is TRBV24-1, the J call TRBJ2-7; 9 bases align to TRBD2. This CDR3 spans 13 amino acids. Germline trimming cut 10 bases from V and 6 bases from J; bases unmatched to any gene: 9. Germline V gene data show CDR1 as KGHDR and CDR2 as SFDVKD. In DNA, the CDR3 is TGTGCCACTGCGCAGACTAGCGGTTCCGAGCAGTACTTC. It encodes CATAQTSGSEQYF.

The chain employs TRBV5-6 and TRBJ2-7; TRBD2 is a possible D gene (5 bases). CDR3 size: 14 residues. Trimming cost V 4 bases and J 6 bases, with 17 bases left between them. Per germline, CDR1 SGHDT and CDR2 YYEEEE. CDR3 in amino acids: CASSPRAFGGEQYF. The DNA of the CDR3 is TGTGCCAGCAGCCCCCGGGCCTTTGGAGGCGAGCAGTACTTC.

The V call is TRBV5-1, the J call TRBJ2-1, with 9 bases matching TRBD2. This CDR3 is built from 14 residues. Trimming took 4 bases from V and 10 from J; bases not matched to a gene: 9. Germline V gene lookup returns CDR1 SGHRS and CDR2 YFSETQ. The CDR3 nucleotides read TGCGCCAGCAGCACTGGGACTAGCCTCATCGAGCAGTTCTTC. Encoded protein: CASSTGTSLIEQFF.

The rearrangement joins TRBV10-2 to TRBJ2-3; TRBD2 aligns across 9 bases. After removal of 10 bases from V and 5 bases from J, the junction contained 13 bases not matched to a gene. CDR1 is WSHSY and CDR2 is SAAADI in the germline V gene. This CDR3 comprises 15 residues. The CDR3 loop reads CATISGGRGRDTQYF. The DNA of the CDR3 is TGCGCCACCATTAGCGGGGGCCGCGGGCGAGATACGCAGTATTTT.

Details on this clone: Compared with germline, one end of the junction differs, possibly owing to a read error. Here the CDR3 DNA reads TGTGCCAGCAGATCCTTTTCGACAGGGCTAACCTATGGCTCATTCCCCTTC. Its protein product is CASRSFSTGLTYGSFPF. This rearrangement joins TRBV5-8 to TRBJ1-2; 7 nucleotides line up with TRBD1. There are 17 residues in the CDR3. Germline loops: CDR1 SGHTS, CDR2 YDEGEE.

CDR3 sequence (DNA): TGTGCCAGCAGCACCCGGGGCAATGAGCAGTTCTTC. Translated: CASSTRGNEQFF. The chain combines TRBV9 with TRBJ2-1, with a tentative D call TRBD2 (5 bases). Deletions cut 4 bases from V and 6 bases from J, with 8 bases between. CDR3 length: 12 amino acids. The germline CDR1 and CDR2 sequences are SGDLS and YYNGEE.

The chain couples TRBV7-9 to TRBJ2-3; the match to TRBD1 covers 7 bases. Trimming removed 5 bases from V and 2 bases from J; junction bases left unmatched: 7. CDR1 SEHNR and CDR2 FQNEAQ come from the germline V gene (reference sequence). The CDR3 is 15 amino acids. DNA of the CDR3: TGTGCCAGCAGCCGGACAGGCGCATTCACAGATACGCAGTATTTT. As protein: CASSRTGAFTDTQYF. The variable domain in full, with the rest retrieved from reference TRBV7-9 and TRBJ2-3, is DTGVSQNPRHKITKRGQNVTFRCDPISEHNRLYWYRQTLGQGPEFLTYFQNEAQLEKSRLLSDRFSAERPKGSFSTLEIQRTEQGDSAMYLCASSRTGAFTDTQYFGPGTRLTVL.

The chain joins TRBV5-1 to TRBJ2-7; 7 nucleotides agree with TRBD1. The V gene's germline CDR1 is SGHRS and CDR2 YFSETQ. This CDR3 is 14 amino acids long. Losses at the gene ends were 5 bases for V and 2 bases for J; bases not matched to a gene: 7. The CDR3 nucleotides read TGCGCCAGCAGGCCCCGGGACAGAACCTACGAGCAGTACTTC. This codes for CASRPRDRTYEQYF.

The chain uses TRBV11-2 and TRBJ1-2, with a weak D call TRBD1 (6 bases). Deletions cut 1 base from V and 4 bases from J, with 13 bases between. The CDR3 runs 15 residues. Germline V gives CDR1 SGHAT, CDR2 FQNNGV. CDR3 bases: TGTGCCAGCAGCTTAGGGCAAACAGGGCCCTATGGCTACACCTTC. This codes for CASSLGQTGPYGYTF. The full variable domain, with the rest looked up from reference TRBV11-2 and TRBJ1-2, is EAGVAQSPRYKIIEKRQSVAFWCNPISGHATLYWYQQILGQGPKLLIQFQNNGVVDDSQLPKDRFSAERLKGVDSTLKIQPAKLEDSAVYLCASSLGQTGPYGYTFGSGTRLTVV.

The chain combines TRBV27 with TRBJ2-1, with TRBD2 matching over 13 bases. Germline-derived CDR1 and CDR2 are MNHEY and SMNVEV (reference sequence). V shed 5 bases, J shed 10 bases, and the junction held 5 bases outside the gene matches. The CDR3 is 14 amino acids. The CDR3 region is CASSQGLAGVEQFF. CDR3 nucleotide sequence: TGTGCCAGCAGTCAAGGACTAGCGGGAGTGGAGCAGTTCTTC.

This clone was recorded only once. The V gene is TRBV21-1, the J gene TRBJ2-1; the table's D call, TRBD2, has no DNA check behind it. TRBV21-1 is a pseudogene segment. The CDR3 has 16 amino acids. CDR3 loop: CASSKGYGNTYNEQFF. DNA of the CDR3: TGTGCCAGCAGCAAAGGGTACGGGAACACCTACAATGAGCAGTTCTTC.

This chain links TRBV6-5 with TRBJ2-7; 9 bases agree with TRBD1. With 6 bases clipped from V and 5 bases from J, the junction kept 2 bases outside the gene matches. The germline V gene encodes CDR1 MNHEY and CDR2 SVGAGI. This CDR3 comprises 12 residues. The CDR3 sequence: CASRGQGHEQYF. The CDR3 region has the DNA TGTGCCAGCAGGGGACAGGGCCACGAGCAGTACTTC.

This chain uses TRBV5-1 with TRBJ2-3, with D possibly matching TRBD2 (5 bases). V shed 4 bases and J shed 4 bases, with 13 bases lying between them. The CDR3 consists of 14 residues. Germline V lookup: CDR1 SGHRS, CDR2 YFSETQ. The CDR3 DNA follows: TGCGCCAGCAGCCCCCTACTAGGGTCAGATACGCAGTATTTT. This sequence encodes CASSPLLGSDTQYF. Filled out from reference TRBV5-1 and TRBJ2-3, the complete variable domain reads KAGVTQTPRYLIKTRGQQVTLSCSPISGHRSVSWYQQTPGQGLQFLFEYFSETQRNKGNFPGRFSGRQFSNSRSEMNVSTLELGDSALYLCASSPLLGSDTQYFGPGTRLTVL.

The chain uses TRBV7-9 and TRBJ1-1; TRBD1 matches at 8 bases. The CDR3 has 14 amino acids. The V gene's germline CDR1 is SEHNR and CDR2 FQNEAQ (reference sequence). J lost 4 bases, V lost 5 bases, and 6 bases had no gene match. The CDR3 spells CASSTQGASTEAFF. As DNA, the CDR3 is TGTGCCAGCAGCACGCAGGGGGCAAGCACTGAAGCTTTCTTT.